These T cell receptor beta chains were read from a single sample in a study of OX40 agonist ivuxolimab in advanced cancers. The data were produced by immunoSEQ multiplex PCR, yet TCRdb's version contains in-frame clones alone and is incomplete. The repertoire holds roughly 41,000 clones, around 85% seen once, with 39% in the top ten. Sequenced here: CD4+ or CD8+ T cells sorted from blood, sampled in a trial of the OX40 agonist ivuxolimab. The receptor set was obtained from an adult with an advanced solid tumor such as melanoma, head and neck, liver or kidney cancer. Both conserved end residues are part of each CDR3. The D gene is left open where the match is weak. The size of a clone is reported for some rows only, either as once, few or many, or as a class for expanded clones.

V	size	J	D	CDR3	DNA
TRBV11-3	NA	TRBJ2-1	NA	CASSLSEGNNEQFF	TGTGCCAGCAGCTTAAGTGAAGGGAACAATGAGCAGTTCTTC
TRBV7-7	few	TRBJ1-6	NA	CASSSPLPVPPLHF	TGTGCTAGCAGCTCCCCTCTCCCGGTCCCACCCCTCCACTTT
TRBV5-1	NA	TRBJ2-5	NA	CASSLVMNPETQYF	TGCGCCAGCAGCTTGGTGATGAATCCAGAGACCCAGTACTTC
TRBV30	NA	TRBJ2-1	NA	CAGRGRDSAYNEQFF	TGTGCCGGACGGGGGCGGGACTCGGCCTACAATGAGCAGTTCTTC
TRBV7-9	NA	TRBJ2-5	TRBD1	CASSPTTGAPQETQYF	TGTGCCAGCAGCCCCACGACAGGGGCCCCTCAAGAGACCCAGTACTTC
TRBV6-1	NA	TRBJ1-1	NA	CASMGNMNTEAFF	TGTGCCAGTATGGGGAACATGAACACTGAAGCTTTCTTT
TRBV29-1	NA	TRBJ1-2	NA	CSVQRQPRDGYTF	TGCAGCGTACAGAGACAGCCTCGGGATGGCTACACCTTC
TRBV7-6	NA	TRBJ2-2	NA	CASKDTPGELFF	TGTGCCAGCAAGGATACTCCCGGGGAGCTGTTTTTT
TRBV19	NA	TRBJ2-1	NA	CASIEEGNEQFF	TGTGCCAGCATCGAGGAGGGGAATGAGCAGTTCTTC
TRBV28	NA	TRBJ1-5	NA	CASSLDGPYQPQHF	TGTGCCAGCAGTTTAGATGGTCCCTATCAGCCCCAGCATTTT
TRBV6-1	once	TRBJ2-7	TRBD2	CASSEGYFGGVHEQYF	TGTGCCAGCAGTGAAGGTTACTTTGGGGGGGTTCACGAGCAGTACTTC
TRBV5-1	NA	TRBJ1-1	NA	CASSLGMNTEAFF	TGCGCCAGCAGCTTGGGCATGAACACTGAAGCTTTCTTT
TRBV27	NA	TRBJ2-5	NA	CASSFGAQQETQYF	TGTGCCAGCAGTTTTGGAGCGCAACAAGAGACCCAGTACTTC
TRBV18	NA	TRBJ1-2	NA	CASSGVDSLYGYTF	TGTGCCAGCTCTGGGGTCGACAGCCTCTATGGCTACACCTTC
TRBV18	NA	TRBJ2-1	TRBD1	CASSPGTADNEQFF	TGTGCCAGCTCACCCGGGACAGCGGACAATGAGCAGTTCTTC
TRBV7-9	few	TRBJ1-3	NA	CASGEAISGNTIYF	TGTGCCAGCGGGGAGGCGATCTCTGGAAACACCATATATTTT
TRBV7-9	NA	TRBJ2-3	NA	CASSSRGGGADTQYF	TGTGCCAGCAGCTCCCGGGGAGGAGGGGCAGATACGCAGTATTTT
TRBV14	few	TRBJ1-3	NA	CASSHLGTFSGNTIYF	TGTGCCAGCAGCCACCTCGGGACATTCTCTGGAAACACCATATATTTT
TRBV5-1	NA	TRBJ2-7	TRBD2	CASSLVGGGTEQYF	TGCGCCAGCAGCTTGGTAGGCGGGGGGACCGAGCAGTACTTC
TRBV7-3	NA	TRBJ2-5	NA	CASSQSSNTQETQYF	TGTGCCAGCAGCCAGAGCAGTAATACCCAAGAGACCCAGTACTTC
TRBV6-1	NA	TRBJ1-5	NA	CASDISGTGGRPQHF	TGTGCCAGTGACATCTCCGGGACGGGGGGCCGGCCCCAGCATTTT
TRBV10-2	NA	TRBJ1-1	NA	CASSEALGTEAFF	TGCGCCAGCAGTGAGGCCCTAGGGACTGAAGCTTTCTTT
TRBV14	once	TRBJ2-3	NA	CASSQDWATDTQYF	TGTGCCAGCAGCCAAGATTGGGCCACAGATACGCAGTATTTT
TRBV5-4	NA	TRBJ2-7	TRBD2	CASSLGVERGNQYF	TGTGCCAGCAGCTTGGGGGTTGAGCGGGGGAACCAATACTTC
TRBV5-1	NA	TRBJ2-1	TRBD1	CASSLGQGAGEQFF	TGCGCCAGCAGCTTGGGACAGGGGGCCGGTGAGCAGTTCTTC
TRBV10-3	NA	TRBJ2-7	TRBD1	CAISESDRVEQYF	TGTGCCATCAGTGAGTCCGACAGGGTCGAGCAGTACTTC
TRBV12-5	NA	TRBJ1-3	NA	CASGLVSWGSGNTIYF	TGTGCTAGTGGTTTGGTATCGTGGGGTTCTGGAAACACCATATATTTT
TRBV18	NA	TRBJ2-3	NA	CASSPPGGTLFQDTQYF	TGTGCCAGCTCACCACCGGGGGGAACTCTCTTTCAGGATACGCAGTATTTT
TRBV5-8	NA	TRBJ2-3	NA	CASRLRGIGTDTQYF	TGTGCCAGCAGGCTCAGGGGAATAGGCACAGATACGCAGTATTTT
TRBV10-3	NA	TRBJ2-3	TRBD1	CAISGDRSDTQYF	TGTGCCATCAGTGGGGACAGGTCAGATACGCAGTATTTT
TRBV6-1	NA	TRBJ1-6	NA	CASSDLWFGGFSSYNSPLHF	TGTGCCAGCAGTGATCTTTGGTTTGGGGGTTTTTCGTCCTATAATTCACCCCTCCACTTT
TRBV6-4	NA	TRBJ1-5	NA	CARGAEKQPQHF	TGTGCCAGGGGGGCGGAAAAACAGCCCCAGCATTTT
TRBV19	NA	TRBJ2-7	NA	CASSIKVGTQVSSYEQYF	TGTGCCAGTAGTATAAAAGTGGGGACCCAGGTAAGCTCCTACGAGCAGTACTTC
TRBV9	NA	TRBJ2-6	NA	CASSVARTGANVLTF	TGTGCCAGCAGCGTAGCCAGAACTGGGGCCAACGTCCTGACTTTC
TRBV19	NA	TRBJ2-3	NA	CASSIQSTDTQYF	TGTGCCAGTAGTATCCAGAGCACAGATACGCAGTATTTT
TRBV7-2	NA	TRBJ2-7	NA	CASSSVGYEQYF	TGTGCCAGCAGCTCGGTGGGTTACGAGCAGTACTTC
TRBV29-1	NA	TRBJ1-1	NA	CSVEVQDRVWSTEAFF	TGCAGCGTCGAAGTCCAGGATCGGGTCTGGAGCACTGAAGCTTTCTTT
TRBV4-1	few	TRBJ2-1	NA	CASSPKPSGLYVNEQFF	TGCGCCAGCAGCCCCAAGCCGTCCGGACTTTACGTAAATGAGCAGTTCTTC
TRBV7-2	NA	TRBJ2-7	NA	CASSSGHSYEQYF	TGTGCCAGCAGCAGTGGACATTCCTACGAGCAGTACTTC
TRBV19	NA	TRBJ2-3	NA	CATTGPPTDTQYF	TGTGCCACCACGGGACCTCCCACAGATACGCAGTATTTT
TRBV6-4	once	TRBJ1-5	TRBD1	CASRQGANQPQHF	TGTGCCAGCAGACAGGGGGCGAATCAGCCCCAGCATTTT
TRBV28	NA	TRBJ2-7	TRBD2	CASSGGGGSSYEQYF	TGTGCCAGCAGTGGGGGGGGAGGGTCTTCCTACGAGCAGTACTTC
TRBV27	NA	TRBJ1-5	NA	CASKEDPNQPQHF	TGTGCCAGCAAGGAGGATCCCAATCAGCCCCAGCATTTT
TRBV18	once	TRBJ1-1	TRBD1	CASSLGQAAMNTEAFF	TGTGCCAGCTCACTCGGACAGGCGGCCATGAACACTGAAGCTTTCTTT
TRBV5-1	NA	TRBJ2-1	TRBD2	CASSPGTSNEQFF	TGCGCCAGCAGCCCAGGGACTAGTAATGAGCAGTTCTTC
TRBV5-1	NA	TRBJ1-5	NA	CASSPMGPMSNQPQHF	TGCGCCAGCAGCCCCATGGGCCCAATGAGCAATCAGCCCCAGCATTTT
TRBV7-2	NA	TRBJ2-1	NA	CASSLEGWGAYNEQFF	TGTGCCAGCAGCTTAGAAGGGTGGGGGGCCTACAATGAGCAGTTCTTC
TRBV6-5	NA	TRBJ2-2	NA	CASSYGGAVAGELFF	TGTGCCAGCAGCTATGGGGGGGCTGTAGCCGGGGAGCTGTTTTTT
TRBV4-1	NA	TRBJ1-6	NA	CASSQDERSYNSPLHF	TGCGCCAGCAGCCAAGATGAGCGCTCCTATAATTCACCCCTCCACTTT
TRBV7-6	NA	TRBJ2-3	NA	CASSLAFRTDTQYF	TGTGCCAGCAGCTTAGCTTTTAGGACAGATACGCAGTATTTT
TRBV6-5	NA	TRBJ2-3	TRBD2	CASRATSGYIDTQYF	TGTGCCAGCAGGGCGACTAGCGGGTACATCGATACGCAGTATTTT
TRBV5-1	NA	TRBJ2-2	TRBD2	CASSFLAGESGELFF	TGCGCCAGCAGCTTCCTAGCGGGAGAATCCGGGGAGCTGTTTTTT